The present TCR beta chain was sequenced within a study of T cell responses to AZD1222 COVID-19 vaccine. Turning to the study itself: Doses given second, at about 4 or about 12 weeks, were pooled. General study results and limits: White British donors predominated, females outnumbered males, and clonal diversity was possibly underestimated.

This CDR3 is built from 13 residues. Trimming removed 2 bases at V and 7 bases at J, with 9 bases between. Germline V CDR1 and CDR2: WSHSY, SAAADI. About this clone itself: As yet, its antigen is unknown.

Assay used: immunoSEQ multiplex PCR; TCRdb lists only in-frame clones, some missing. Seen here are about 110,000 clones, about nine tenths observed once, and the top ten hold over 3.5%. This specimen consisted of peripheral blood, obtained on day 0 of AZD1222 vaccination. The TCR originated in an adult in good health. V gene TRBV10-2 combines with J gene TRBJ2-1, with D unclear. The CDR3 DNA follows: TGCGCCAGCAGTGAGGCGCCCTCGAATGAGCAGTTCTTC. Translated, it gives CASSEAPSNEQFF.